Listed here is a single TCR beta chain. The germline V and J ends were trimmed by 6 bases and 4 bases, with 12 bases remaining between them. Per germline, CDR1 MDHEN and CDR2 SYDVKM. The CDR3 spans 13 residues. A single record per CDR3 protein comes from TCRdb applying MiXCR to the RT-PCR reads. The sample holds fewer than 800,000 distinct CDR3 sequences, 11% to 15% seen once. Sequenced: memory CD4+ T cells from blood. This rearrangement joins TRBV28 to TRBJ1-2; D is undetermined. The sequence was obtained from a female donor in good health, serving as a healthy control. As DNA, the CDR3 is TGTGCCAGCAGCCCGAGCGTCAGCTATGGCTACACCTTC. It encodes CASSPSVSYGYTF.